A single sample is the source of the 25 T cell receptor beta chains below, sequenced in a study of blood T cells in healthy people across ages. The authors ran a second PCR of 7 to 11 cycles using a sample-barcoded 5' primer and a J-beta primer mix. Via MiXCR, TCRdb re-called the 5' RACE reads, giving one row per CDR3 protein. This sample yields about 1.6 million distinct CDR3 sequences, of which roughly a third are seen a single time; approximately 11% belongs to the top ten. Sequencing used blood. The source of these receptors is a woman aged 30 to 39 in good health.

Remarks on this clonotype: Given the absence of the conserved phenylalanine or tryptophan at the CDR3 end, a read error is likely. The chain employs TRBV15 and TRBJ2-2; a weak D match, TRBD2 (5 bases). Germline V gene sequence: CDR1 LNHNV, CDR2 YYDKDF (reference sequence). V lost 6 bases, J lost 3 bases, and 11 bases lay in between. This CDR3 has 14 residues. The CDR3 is CATRPLRDTGELFC. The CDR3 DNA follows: TGTGCCACCAGACCTCTGCGGGACACCGGGGAGCTGTTTTGT.

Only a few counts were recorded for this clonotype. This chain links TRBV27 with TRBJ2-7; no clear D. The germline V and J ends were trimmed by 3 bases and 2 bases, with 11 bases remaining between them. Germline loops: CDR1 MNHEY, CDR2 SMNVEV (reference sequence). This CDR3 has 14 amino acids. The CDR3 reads CASSFGADPYEQYF. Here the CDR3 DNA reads TGTGCCAGCAGTTTCGGTGCGGATCCCTACGAGCAGTACTTC.

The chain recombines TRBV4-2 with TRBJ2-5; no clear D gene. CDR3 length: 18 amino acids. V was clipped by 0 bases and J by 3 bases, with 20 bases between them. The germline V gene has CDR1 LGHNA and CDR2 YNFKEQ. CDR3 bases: TGTGCCAGCAGCCAAGAACCGGTAACAGATGACCTGGAAGAGACCCAGTACTTC. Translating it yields CASSQEPVTDDLEETQYF.

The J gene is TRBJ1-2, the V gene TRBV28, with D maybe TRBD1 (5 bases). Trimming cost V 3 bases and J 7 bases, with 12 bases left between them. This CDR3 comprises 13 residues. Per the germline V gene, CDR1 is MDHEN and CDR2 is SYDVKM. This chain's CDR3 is CASSLSQRGGYTF. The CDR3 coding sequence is TGTGCCAGCAGTTTGTCACAGAGGGGTGGCTACACCTTC.

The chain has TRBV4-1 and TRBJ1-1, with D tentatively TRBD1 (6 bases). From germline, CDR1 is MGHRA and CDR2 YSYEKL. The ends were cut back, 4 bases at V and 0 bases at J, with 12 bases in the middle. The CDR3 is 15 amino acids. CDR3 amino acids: CASSPWTDLNTEAFF. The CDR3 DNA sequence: TGCGCCAGCAGCCCATGGACAGACCTGAACACTGAAGCTTTCTTT.

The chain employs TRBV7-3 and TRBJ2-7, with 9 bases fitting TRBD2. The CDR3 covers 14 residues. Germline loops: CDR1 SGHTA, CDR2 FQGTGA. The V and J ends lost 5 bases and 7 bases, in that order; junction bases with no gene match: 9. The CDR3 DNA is TGTGCCAGCAGCCCGGGACTAGCCGACAATGAGCAGTACTTC. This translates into CASSPGLADNEQYF.

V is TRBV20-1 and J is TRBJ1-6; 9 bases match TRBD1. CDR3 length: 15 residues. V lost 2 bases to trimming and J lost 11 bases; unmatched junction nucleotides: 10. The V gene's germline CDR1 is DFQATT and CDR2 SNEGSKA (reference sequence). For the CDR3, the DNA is TGCAGTGCTAGACTTCCGGGACAGGGTCTTCCACCCCTCCACTTT. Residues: CSARLPGQGLPPLHF.

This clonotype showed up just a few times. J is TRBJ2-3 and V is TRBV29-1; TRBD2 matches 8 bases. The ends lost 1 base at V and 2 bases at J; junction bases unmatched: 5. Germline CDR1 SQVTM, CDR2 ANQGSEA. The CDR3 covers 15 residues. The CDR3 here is CSVEGVAGHTDTQYF. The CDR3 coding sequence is TGCAGCGTTGAAGGGGTAGCGGGGCACACAGATACGCAGTATTTT.

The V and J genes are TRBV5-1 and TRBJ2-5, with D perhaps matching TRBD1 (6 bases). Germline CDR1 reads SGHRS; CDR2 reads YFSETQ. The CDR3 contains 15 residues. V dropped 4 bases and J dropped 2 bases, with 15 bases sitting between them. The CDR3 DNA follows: TGCGCCAGCAGCCAACCAAGGACAGAACAAGAGACCCAGTACTTC. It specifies CASSQPRTEQETQYF.

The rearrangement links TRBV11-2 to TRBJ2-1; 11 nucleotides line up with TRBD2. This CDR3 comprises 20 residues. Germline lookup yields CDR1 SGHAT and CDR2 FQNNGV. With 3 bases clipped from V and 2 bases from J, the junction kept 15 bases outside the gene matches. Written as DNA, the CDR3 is TGTGCCAGCAGCTTGAGGTCCGGGACTAGCGGTGTAGGGCCCTACAATGAGCAGTTCTTC. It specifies CASSLRSGTSGVGPYNEQFF.

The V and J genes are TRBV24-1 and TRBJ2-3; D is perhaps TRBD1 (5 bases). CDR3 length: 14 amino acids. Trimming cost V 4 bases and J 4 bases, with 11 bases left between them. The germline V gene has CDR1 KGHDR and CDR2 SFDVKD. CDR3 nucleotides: TGTGCCACCAGTGAACACGACAGTCCAGATACGCAGTATTTT. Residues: CATSEHDSPDTQYF.

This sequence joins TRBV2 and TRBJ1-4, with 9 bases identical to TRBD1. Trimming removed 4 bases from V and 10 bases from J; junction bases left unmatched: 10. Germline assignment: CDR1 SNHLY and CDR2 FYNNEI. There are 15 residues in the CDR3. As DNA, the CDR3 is TGTGCCAGCAGTGCGGGGACAGGGATCTTCGGAAAACTGTTTTTT. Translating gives CASSAGTGIFGKLFF.

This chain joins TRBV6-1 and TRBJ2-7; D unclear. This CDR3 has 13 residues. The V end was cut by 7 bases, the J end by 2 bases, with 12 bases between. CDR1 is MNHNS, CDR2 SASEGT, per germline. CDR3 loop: CASTLASAYEQYF. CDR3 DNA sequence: TGTGCCAGCACTCTTGCCAGCGCCTACGAGCAGTACTTC.

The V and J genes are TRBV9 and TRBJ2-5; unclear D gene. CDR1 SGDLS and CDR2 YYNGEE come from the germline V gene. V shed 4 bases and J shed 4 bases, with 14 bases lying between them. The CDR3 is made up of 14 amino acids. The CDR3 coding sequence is TGTGCCAGCAGCCCCGACGTAGCCCCAGAGACCCAGTACTTC. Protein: CASSPDVAPETQYF.

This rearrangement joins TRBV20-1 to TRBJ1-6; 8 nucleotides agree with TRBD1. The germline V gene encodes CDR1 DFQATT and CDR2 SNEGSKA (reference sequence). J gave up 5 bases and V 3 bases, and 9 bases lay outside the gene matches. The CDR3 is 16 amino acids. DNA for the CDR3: TGCAGTGCTAGCTTCAGGGGGCTGCTTAATAATTCACCCCTCCACTTT. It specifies CSASFRGLLNNSPLHF.

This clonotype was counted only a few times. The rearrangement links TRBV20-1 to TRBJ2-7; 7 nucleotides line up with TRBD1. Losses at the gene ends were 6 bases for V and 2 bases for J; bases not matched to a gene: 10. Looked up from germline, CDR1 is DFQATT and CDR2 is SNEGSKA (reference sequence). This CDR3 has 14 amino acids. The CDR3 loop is CSAQGQAAAYEQYF. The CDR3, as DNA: TGCAGTGCCCAAGGACAGGCGGCCGCCTACGAGCAGTACTTC.

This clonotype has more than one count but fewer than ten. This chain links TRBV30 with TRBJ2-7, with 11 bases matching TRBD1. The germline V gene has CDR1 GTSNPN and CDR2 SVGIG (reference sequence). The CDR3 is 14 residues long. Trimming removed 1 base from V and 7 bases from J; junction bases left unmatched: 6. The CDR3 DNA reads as TGTGCCTGGAGTGGGGACAGGGGGGCAGGAGAGCAGTACTTC. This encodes CAWSGDRGAGEQYF.

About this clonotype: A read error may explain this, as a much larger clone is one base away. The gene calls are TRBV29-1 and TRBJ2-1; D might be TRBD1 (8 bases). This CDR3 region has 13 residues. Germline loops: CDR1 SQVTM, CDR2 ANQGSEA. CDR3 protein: CSVDHRGGNEQVF. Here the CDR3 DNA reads TGCAGCGTTGATCACAGGGGGGGGAATGAGCAGGTCTTC.

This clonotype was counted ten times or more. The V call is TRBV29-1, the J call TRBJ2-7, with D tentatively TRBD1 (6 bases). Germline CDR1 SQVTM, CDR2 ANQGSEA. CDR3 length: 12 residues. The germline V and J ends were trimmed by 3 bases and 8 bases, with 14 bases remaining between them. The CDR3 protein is CSVDITGTQQYF. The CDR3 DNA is TGCAGCGTTGACATCACCGGGACACAGCAGTACTTC.

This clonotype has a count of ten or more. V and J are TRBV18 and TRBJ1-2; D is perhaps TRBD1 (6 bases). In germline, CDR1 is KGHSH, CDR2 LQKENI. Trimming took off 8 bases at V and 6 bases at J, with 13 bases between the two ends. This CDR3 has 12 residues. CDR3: CASSRTVDGYTF. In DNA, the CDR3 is TGTGCCAGCAGTCGGACAGTCGATGGCTACACCTTC.

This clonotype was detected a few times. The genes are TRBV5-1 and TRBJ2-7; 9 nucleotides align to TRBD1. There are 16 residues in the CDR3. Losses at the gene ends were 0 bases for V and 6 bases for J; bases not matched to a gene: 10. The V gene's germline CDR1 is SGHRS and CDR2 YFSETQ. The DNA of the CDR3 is TGCGCCAGCAGCTTGGATGGAGGGACAGGGCTGGGCGAGCAGTACTTC. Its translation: CASSLDGGTGLGEQYF.

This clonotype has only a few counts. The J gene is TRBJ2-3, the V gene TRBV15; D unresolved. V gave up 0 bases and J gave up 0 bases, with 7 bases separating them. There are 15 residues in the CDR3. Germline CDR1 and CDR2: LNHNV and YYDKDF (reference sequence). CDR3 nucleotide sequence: TGTGCCACCAGCAGAGATCAGGCGAGCACAGATACGCAGTATTTT. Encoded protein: CATSRDQASTDTQYF. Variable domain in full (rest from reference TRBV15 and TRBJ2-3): DAMVIQNPRYQVTQFGKPVTLSCSQTLNHNVMYWYQQKSSQAPKLLFHYYDKDFNNEADTPDNFQSRRPNTSFCFLDIRSPGLGDTAMYLCATSRDQASTDTQYFGPGTRLTVL.

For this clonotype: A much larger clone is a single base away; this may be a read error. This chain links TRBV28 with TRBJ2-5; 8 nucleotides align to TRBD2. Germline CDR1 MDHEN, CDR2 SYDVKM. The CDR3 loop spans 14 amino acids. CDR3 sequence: CASGRGGYQGTQYF. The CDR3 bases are TGTGCCAGCGGTCGCGGGGGGTACCAAGGGACCCAGTACTTC.

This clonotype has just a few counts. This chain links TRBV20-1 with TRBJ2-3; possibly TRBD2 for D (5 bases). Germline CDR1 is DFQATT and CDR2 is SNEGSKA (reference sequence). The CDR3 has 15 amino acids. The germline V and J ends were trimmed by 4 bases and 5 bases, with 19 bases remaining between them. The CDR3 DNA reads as TGCAGTGCTACGGTTGAGTCGAGGGATTTAGATACGCAGTATTTT. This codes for CSATVESRDLDTQYF.

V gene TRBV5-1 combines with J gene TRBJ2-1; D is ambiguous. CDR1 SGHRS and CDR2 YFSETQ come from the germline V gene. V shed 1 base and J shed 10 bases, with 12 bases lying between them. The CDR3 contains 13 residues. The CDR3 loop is CASSLLLVSEQFF. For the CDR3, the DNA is TGCGCCAGCAGCTTGCTTCTGGTATCAGAGCAGTTCTTC. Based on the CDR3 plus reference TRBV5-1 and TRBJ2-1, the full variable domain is KAGVTQTPRYLIKTRGQQVTLSCSPISGHRSVSWYQQTPGQGLQFLFEYFSETQRNKGNFPGRFSGRQFSNSRSEMNVSTLELGDSALYLCASSLLLVSEQFFGPGTRLTVL.